The entry below gives a single T cell receptor (beta chain) sequence along with its context. This entry belongs to a study of blood T cell repertoires in COVID-19. Study background: Collection of acute and convalescent COVID-19 samples took place in the United States, Italy and Spain.

Per the authors' pipeline: Estimated nucleated cell counts came from reference gene primer amplification. The repertoire was sequenced with immunoSEQ multiplex PCR; TCRdb's copy has only in-frame clones and lacks some. V, J and clone size derive from that table, while D and trimming were established from the DNA sequence. The table has roughly 160,000 clones, approximately 91% seen once. Looked up from germline, CDR1 is MNHEY and CDR2 is SMNVEV (reference sequence). The V end was cut by 6 bases, the J end by 0 bases, with 18 bases between. This CDR3 region has 16 residues. Specimen: peripheral blood. The chain has TRBV27 and TRBJ2-7; a weak D match, TRBD2 (5 bases). This TCR was sampled from a man aged 18 to 30 with COVID-19, enrolled during active disease. CDR3 sequence: CASSHPRGLSSYEQYF. CDR3 DNA sequence: TGTGCCAGCAGCCACCCCCGCGGACTGAGCTCCTACGAGCAGTACTTC.